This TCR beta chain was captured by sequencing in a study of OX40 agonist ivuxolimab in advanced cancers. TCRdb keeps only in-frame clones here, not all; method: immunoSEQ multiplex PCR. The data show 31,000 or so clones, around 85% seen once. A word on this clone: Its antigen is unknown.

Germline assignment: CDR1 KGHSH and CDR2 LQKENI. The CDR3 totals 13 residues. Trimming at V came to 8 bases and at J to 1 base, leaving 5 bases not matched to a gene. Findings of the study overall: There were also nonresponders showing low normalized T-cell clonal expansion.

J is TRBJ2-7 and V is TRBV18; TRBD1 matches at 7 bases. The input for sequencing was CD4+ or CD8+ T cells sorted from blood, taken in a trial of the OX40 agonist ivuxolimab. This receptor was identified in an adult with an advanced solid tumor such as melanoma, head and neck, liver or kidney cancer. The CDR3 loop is CASKWTGSYEQYF. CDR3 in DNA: TGTGCCAGCAAGTGGACAGGATCCTACGAGCAGTACTTC.